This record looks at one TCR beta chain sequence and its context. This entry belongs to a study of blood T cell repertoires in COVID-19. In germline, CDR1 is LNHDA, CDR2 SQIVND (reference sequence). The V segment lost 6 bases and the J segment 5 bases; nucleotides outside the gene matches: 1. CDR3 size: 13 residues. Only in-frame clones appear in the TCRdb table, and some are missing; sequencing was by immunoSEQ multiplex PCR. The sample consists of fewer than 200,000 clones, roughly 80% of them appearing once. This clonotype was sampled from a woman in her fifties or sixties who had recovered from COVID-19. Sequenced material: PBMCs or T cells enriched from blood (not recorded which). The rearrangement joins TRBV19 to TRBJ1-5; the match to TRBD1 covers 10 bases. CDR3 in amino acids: CASRGQGDQPQHF. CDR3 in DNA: TGTGCCAGTAGAGGACAGGGGGATCAGCCCCAGCATTTT.